This TCR beta chain was captured in a study of PD-1 blockade in classical Hodgkin lymphoma (dated by TCRdb to 2020 to 2021). About the investigation overall: A peripheral blood immune signature of response to PD-1 blockade in classical Hodgkin lymphoma was defined using TCR beta sequencing and CyTOF.

The Qiagen DNeasy kit was used to extract genomic DNA from unsorted PBMCs and from the negatively selected CD4+ and CD8+ fractions. Using primers that anneal to V and J segments, immunoSEQ multiplex PCR amplified the TCR beta CDR3 regions. A synthetic immune receptor repertoire was used to minimize amplification bias, and remaining bias was computationally removed after sequencing. Turning to the authors' computational methods: Custom Python scripts were used to quantify repertoire diversity as the Shannon entropy index. Unsorted, CD4+ and CD8+ repertoires were examined separately, except in combined analyses, for which CD4+ and CD8+ sequences were merged in silico. TCRdb carries this immuneACCESS record with in-frame sequences only. Its versions omit some clonotypes, under half of them owing to an unresolved V gene in the studies checked, with the rest unexplained. The D gene and trimming were derived from the DNA, and the V and J assignments and clone size from that table. The sample yields about 35,000 clones; approximately 90% were counted once. The top ten clonotypes cover 0.2% to 0.25% of the sample.

Concerning this clone: What antigen it recognizes has not been identified. No quality values exist for individual bases; no much larger clone is one base distant.

The CDR3 covers 15 residues, taking in both the cysteine and the phenylalanine. The retained sequence is limited to the CDR3, 45 bases, with the frame set at the first base. Trimming removed 5 bases from V and 5 bases from J; the gene matches leave 10 bases unexplained. The germline V gene encodes CDR1 LNHDA and CDR2 SQIVND (reference sequence). The time point label for this specimen denotes: newly diagnosed, previously untreated cHL patient sample. CD4+ T cells were purified from thawed PBMCs by magnetic negative selection with a Miltenyi CD4+ T cell isolation kit. PBMCs from patients with newly diagnosed, previously untreated classical Hodgkin lymphoma were sequenced as a comparison group for the relapsed/refractory trial patients. Peripheral blood was collected in 8 mL Vacutainer Cell Preparation Tubes, from which PBMCs were isolated by centrifugation and then cryopreserved. Purified CD4+ and CD8+ fractions were prepared only for cases in which an additional PBMC sample was available. Magnetically labelled cells were removed on LS columns in a quadroMACS separator, and the flow-through was retained as the purified fraction.

The investigation overall reported the following: Baseline TCR diversity was reported as lower in newly diagnosed patients than in healthy donors, and lower still in relapsed/refractory patients. The study was limited to a single clinical trial cohort, and causes of repertoire differences, possibly disease activity or prior therapy, remained undefined.

The sequenced sample was CD4+ T cells from blood. The TCR sequence derives from a human donor with classical Hodgkin lymphoma. Rearrangement joined TRBV19 to TRBJ1-2; 8 central nucleotides agree with TRBD1. The CDR3 in this case is CASSSSPDRAYGYTF. The DNA reads TGTGCCAGTAGTTCGAGCCCGGACAGGGCTTATGGCTACACCTTC. This CDR3, with the reference TRBV19 and TRBJ1-2 proteins standing in past its ends, gives the full variable domain DGGITQSPKYLFRKEGQNVTLSCEQNLNHDAMYWYRQDPGQGLRLIYYSQIVNDFQKGDIAEGYSVSREKKESFPLTVTSAQKNPTAFYLCASSSSPDRAYGYTFGSGTRLTVV.